This TCR beta chain was identified during a study of early T cells in non-severe SARS-CoV-2 infection. Turning to the study itself: Bulk RNA from unsorted whole blood was sequenced; chains were unpaired.

General study points: VDJdb matching skewed toward anti-spike CD8 responses, missing private and CD4 specificities.

Within the sample, this clonotype is medium-sized. Its antigen is not identified. V trimming: 1 base; J trimming: 3 bases; junction bases outside the gene matches: 5. The CDR3 sequence is 17 residues long. Germline CDR1 is LGHNA and CDR2 is YSLEER. TCRdb re-derived calls from the 5' RACE reads in MiXCR, one entry per CDR3 protein. This repertoire shows about 64,000 distinct CDR3 sequences, roughly 14% found once; its top ten account for 4% to 4.5%. The sequencing sample was made of whole blood. This receptor was taken from an adult who was a healthcare worker with PCR-confirmed SARS-CoV-2 infection or an uninfected control (not recorded which). This chain connects TRBV4-3 to TRBJ1-6; 8 bases agree with TRBD1. The chain's CDR3 is CASSQATTGGYNSPLHF. The CDR3, as DNA: TGCGCCAGCAGCCAAGCTACTACAGGGGGCTATAATTCACCCCTCCACTTT.